A selection of T cell receptor beta chains follows, all from one sample in a study of memory CD4+ T cells and cytomegalovirus serostatus. Repertoires were generated with immunoSEQ multiplex PCR, while TCRdb's copy carries only in-frame clones and drops some. Among over 60,000 clones listed, approximately 78% were seen once. The sample was memory CD4+ T cells from blood. These receptors were taken from an adult in good health and CMV-seronegative. Both conserved end residues are part of each CDR3. Fields, in order: D gene, J gene, clone size, CDR3 length, V gene, CDR3 protein, CDR3 DNA. A D gene is named only where the DNA matches it firmly. Some rows mark clone size as missing; the rest say once, few, many or name a class of expanded clone.

>-|TRBJ1-1|-|12|TRBV5-4
CASSLWNTEAFF
TGTGCCAGCAGCTTGTGGAACACTGAAGCTTTCTTT
>TRBD1|TRBJ2-5|once|16|TRBV6-4
CASSDFLPGQGETQYF
TGTGCCAGCAGTGACTTCCTACCGGGACAGGGAGAGACCCAGTACTTC
>TRBD2|TRBJ2-3|-|13|TRBV28
CATAGGGTDTQYF
TGTGCAACTGCGGGAGGAGGCACAGATACGCAGTATTTT
>-|TRBJ1-5|-|12|TRBV2
CASTGELEPQHF
TGTGCCAGCACAGGGGAGTTGGAGCCCCAGCATTTT
>-|TRBJ1-4|-|18|TRBV14
CASSRIRRAGTTNEKLFF
TGTGCCAGCAGCCGAATCCGGCGTGCTGGAACAACTAATGAAAAACTGTTTTTT
>-|TRBJ1-1|-|13|TRBV7-3
CASSLQSNTEAFF
TGTGCCAGCAGCTTACAGTCGAACACTGAAGCTTTCTTT
>-|TRBJ1-3|-|16|TRBV5-1
CASSLVDLYSGNTIYF
TGCGCCAGCAGCTTGGTGGACCTATACTCTGGAAACACCATATATTTT
>-|TRBJ2-6|-|13|TRBV7-8
CASSFSGANVLTF
TGTGCCAGCAGCTTTTCTGGGGCCAACGTCCTGACTTTC
>-|TRBJ2-1|-|12|TRBV28
CASSLWAQGLFF
TGTGCCAGCAGTTTATGGGCCCAGGGTCTGTTCTTC
>-|TRBJ2-6|-|17|TRBV7-9
CASSPRRASSGANVLTF
TGTGCCAGCAGCCCCCGACGGGCCAGCTCTGGGGCCAACGTCCTGACTTTC
>TRBD1|TRBJ1-2|-|15|TRBV5-5
CASSLVGGGGYGYTF
TGTGCCAGCAGCTTGGTGGGAGGGGGCGGATATGGCTACACCTTC
>-|TRBJ1-4|once|15|TRBV18
CASSPGAREGVKLFF
TGTGCCAGCTCACCAGGGGCGAGGGAAGGAGTAAAACTGTTTTTT
>-|TRBJ1-2|once|14|TRBV18
CASSPAGSNYGYTF
TGTGCCAGCTCACCAGCGGGTTCCAACTATGGCTACACCTTC
>TRBD1|TRBJ1-2|-|20|TRBV4-1
CASSPRWVRDRASSNYGYTF
TGCGCCAGCAGCCCCCGTTGGGTCCGGGACAGGGCGTCCAGTAACTATGGCTACACCTTC
>TRBD1|TRBJ1-2|-|15|TRBV5-4
CASSPDRVQSRGYTF
TGTGCCAGCAGCCCGGACAGGGTTCAGAGTCGCGGCTACACCTTC
>TRBD2|TRBJ2-2|-|15|TRBV10-3
CAISVGGGASGELFF
TGTGCCATCAGTGTGGGCGGGGGGGCCTCCGGGGAGCTGTTTTTT
>TRBD1|TRBJ1-5|-|14|TRBV6-1
CASSRDSSNQPQHF
TGTGCCAGCAGCCGGGACAGCTCAAATCAGCCCCAGCATTTT
>-|TRBJ1-1|-|11|TRBV29-1
CSVAENTEAFF
TGCAGCGTTGCTGAGAACACTGAAGCTTTCTTT
>TRBD2|TRBJ2-5|-|13|TRBV10-3
CAISPLAGETQYF
TGTGCCATTTCCCCACTAGCGGGAGAGACCCAGTACTTC
>-|TRBJ2-5|-|14|TRBV18
CASSPEGAGETQYF
TGTGCCAGCTCACCGGAGGGGGCTGGGGAGACCCAGTACTTC
>TRBD1|TRBJ1-2|-|14|TRBV10-3
CAISESGQGNGYTF
TGTGCCATCAGTGAGTCGGGACAGGGGAATGGCTACACCTTC
>-|TRBJ1-1|-|13|TRBV6-1
CASLVGMNTEAFF
TGTGCCAGCCTGGTTGGGATGAACACTGAAGCTTTCTTT
>TRBD1|TRBJ1-3|-|17|TRBV4-1
CASSQDLGKGQGNTIYF
TGCGCCAGCAGCCAAGATCTGGGAAAGGGACAGGGAAACACCATATATTTT
>-|TRBJ2-4|few|14|TRBV29-1
CSARVALAKNIQYF
TGCAGCGCGAGGGTGGCACTAGCCAAAAACATTCAGTACTTC